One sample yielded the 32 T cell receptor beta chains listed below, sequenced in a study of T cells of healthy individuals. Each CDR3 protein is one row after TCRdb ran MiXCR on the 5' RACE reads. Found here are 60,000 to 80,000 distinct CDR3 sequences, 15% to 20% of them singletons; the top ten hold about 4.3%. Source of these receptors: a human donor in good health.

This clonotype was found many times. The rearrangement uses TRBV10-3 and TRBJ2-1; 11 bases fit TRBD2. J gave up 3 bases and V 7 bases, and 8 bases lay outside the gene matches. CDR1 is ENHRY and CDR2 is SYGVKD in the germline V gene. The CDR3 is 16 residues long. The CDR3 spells CAINSLSGRGYNEQFF. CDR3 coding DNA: TGTGCCATCAATTCCCTTAGCGGGAGGGGCTACAATGAGCAGTTCTTC.

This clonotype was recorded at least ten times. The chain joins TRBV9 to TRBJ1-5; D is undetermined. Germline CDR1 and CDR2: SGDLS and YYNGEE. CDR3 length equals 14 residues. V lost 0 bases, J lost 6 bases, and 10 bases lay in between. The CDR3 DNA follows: TGTGCCAGCAGCGTAGAAGGTGGAAGTCAGCCCCAGCATTTT. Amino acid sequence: CASSVEGGSQPQHF.

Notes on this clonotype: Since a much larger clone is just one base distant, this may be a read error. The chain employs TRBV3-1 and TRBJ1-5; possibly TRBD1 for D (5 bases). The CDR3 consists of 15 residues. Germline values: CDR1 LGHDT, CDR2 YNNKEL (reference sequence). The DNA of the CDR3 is TGTGCCAGCAGCCAAGGATGGGGGTCCAATCGGCCCCAGCATTTT. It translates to CASSQGWGSNRPQHF.

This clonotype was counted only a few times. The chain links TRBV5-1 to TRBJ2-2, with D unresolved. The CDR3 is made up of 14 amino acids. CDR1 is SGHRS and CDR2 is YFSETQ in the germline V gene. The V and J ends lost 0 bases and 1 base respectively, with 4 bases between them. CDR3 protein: CASSLVGNTGELFF. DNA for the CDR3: TGCGCCAGCAGCTTGGTAGGGAACACCGGGGAGCTGTTTTTT. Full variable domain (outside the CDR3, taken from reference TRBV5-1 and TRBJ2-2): KAGVTQTPRYLIKTRGQQVTLSCSPISGHRSVSWYQQTPGQGLQFLFEYFSETQRNKGNFPGRFSGRQFSNSRSEMNVSTLELGDSALYLCASSLVGNTGELFFGEGSRLTVL.

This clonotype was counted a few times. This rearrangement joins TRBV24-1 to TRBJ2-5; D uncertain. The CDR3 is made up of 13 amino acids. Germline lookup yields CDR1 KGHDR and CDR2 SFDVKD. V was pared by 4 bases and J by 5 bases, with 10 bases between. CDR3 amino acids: CATSDGSVETQYF. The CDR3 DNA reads TGTGCCACCAGTGACGGGTCGGTGGAGACCCAGTACTTC.

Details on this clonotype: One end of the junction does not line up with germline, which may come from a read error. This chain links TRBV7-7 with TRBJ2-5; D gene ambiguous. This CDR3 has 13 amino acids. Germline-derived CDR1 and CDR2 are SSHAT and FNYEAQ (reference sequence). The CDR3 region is CASSFAPQETQYF. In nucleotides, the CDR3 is TGTGCTAGCAGCTTTGCCCCCCAAGAGACCCAGTACTTC. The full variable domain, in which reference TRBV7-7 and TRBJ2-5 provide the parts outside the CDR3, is GAGVSQSPRYKVTKRGQDVTLRCDPISSHATLYWYQQALGQGPEFLTYFNYEAQPDKSGLPSDRFSAERPEGSISTLTIQRTEQRDSAMYRCASSFAPQETQYFGPGTRLLVL.

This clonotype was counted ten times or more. In DNA form, the CDR3 reads TGTGCCAGCAGCAACTTCAGGGGGATCTCCTACAATGAGCAGTTCTTC. This gives the protein CASSNFRGISYNEQFF. The chain has TRBV7-9 and TRBJ2-1; TRBD1 matches 7 bases. Germline assignment: CDR1 SEHNR and CDR2 FQNEAQ (reference sequence). CDR3 length equals 16 residues. Trimming at V came to 5 bases and at J to 0 bases, leaving 7 bases not matched to a gene.

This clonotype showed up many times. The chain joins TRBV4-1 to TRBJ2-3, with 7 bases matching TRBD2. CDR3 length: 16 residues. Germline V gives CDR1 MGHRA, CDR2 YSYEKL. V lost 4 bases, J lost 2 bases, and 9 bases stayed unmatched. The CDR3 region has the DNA TGCGCCAGCAGCCCCTTCGAGCGGGGATCCACAGATACGCAGTATTTT. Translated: CASSPFERGSTDTQYF.

CDR3 nucleotide sequence: TGTGCCAGCAGCCCAGTTGGCGGGAGTGGTGAAGGCACAGATACGCAGTATTTT. Its translation is CASSPVGGSGEGTDTQYF. This chain connects TRBV5-4 to TRBJ2-3; 7 bases are shared with TRBD2. Per the germline V gene, CDR1 is SGHNT and CDR2 is YYREEE (reference sequence). CDR3 length: 18 amino acids. Trimming took 4 bases from V and 1 from J; bases not matched to a gene: 15.

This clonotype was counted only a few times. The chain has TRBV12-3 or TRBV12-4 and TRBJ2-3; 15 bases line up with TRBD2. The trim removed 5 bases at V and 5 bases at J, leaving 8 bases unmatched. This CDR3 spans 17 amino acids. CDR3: CASSPGTSGGPRDTQYF. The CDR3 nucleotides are TGTGCCAGCAGTCCGGGGACTAGCGGGGGGCCTAGAGATACGCAGTATTTT.

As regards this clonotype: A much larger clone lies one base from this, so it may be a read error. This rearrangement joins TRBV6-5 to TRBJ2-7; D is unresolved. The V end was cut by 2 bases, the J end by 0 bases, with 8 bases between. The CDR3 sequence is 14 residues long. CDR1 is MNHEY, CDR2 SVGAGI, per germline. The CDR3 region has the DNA TGTGCCAGCAGTTACCGGCGGAGCTCCTACGAGCAGTACTTC. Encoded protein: CASSYRRSSYEQYF.

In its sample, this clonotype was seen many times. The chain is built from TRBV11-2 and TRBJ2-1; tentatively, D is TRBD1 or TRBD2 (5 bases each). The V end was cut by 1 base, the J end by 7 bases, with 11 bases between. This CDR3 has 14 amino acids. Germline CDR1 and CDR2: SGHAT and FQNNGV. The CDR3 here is CASSLASGLNEQFF. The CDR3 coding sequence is TGTGCCAGCAGCTTAGCCTCGGGGCTTAATGAGCAGTTCTTC.

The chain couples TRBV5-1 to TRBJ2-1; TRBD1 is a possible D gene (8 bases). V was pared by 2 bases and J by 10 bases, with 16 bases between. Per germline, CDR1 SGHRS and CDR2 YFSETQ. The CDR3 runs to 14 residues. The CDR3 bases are TGCGCCAGCAGCTTCGGCGGACAGGGAGGGGAGCAGTTCTTC. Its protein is CASSFGGQGGEQFF.

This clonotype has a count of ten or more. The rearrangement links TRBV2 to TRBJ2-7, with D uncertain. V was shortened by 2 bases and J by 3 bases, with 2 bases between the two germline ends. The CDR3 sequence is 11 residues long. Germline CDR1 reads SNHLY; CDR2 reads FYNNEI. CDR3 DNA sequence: TGTGCCAGCAGTGAAAACTACGAGCAGTACTTC. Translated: CASSENYEQYF. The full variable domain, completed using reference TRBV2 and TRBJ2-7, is EPEVTQTPSHQVTQMGQEVILRCVPISNHLYFYWYRQILGQKVEFLVSFYNNEISEKSEIFDDQFSVERPDGSNFTLKIRSTKLEDSAMYFCASSENYEQYFGPGTRLTVT.

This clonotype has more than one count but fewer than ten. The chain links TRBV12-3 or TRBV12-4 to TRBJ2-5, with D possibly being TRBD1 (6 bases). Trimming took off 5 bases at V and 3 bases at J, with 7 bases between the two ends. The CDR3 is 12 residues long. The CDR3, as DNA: TGTGCCAGCAGTAACAGGGAAGAGACCCAGTACTTC. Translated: CASSNREETQYF.

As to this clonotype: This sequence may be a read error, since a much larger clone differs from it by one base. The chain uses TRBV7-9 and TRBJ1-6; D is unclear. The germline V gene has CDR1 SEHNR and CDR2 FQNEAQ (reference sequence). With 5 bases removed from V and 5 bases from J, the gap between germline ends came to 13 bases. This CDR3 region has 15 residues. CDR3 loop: CASSLETIDNSPLHF. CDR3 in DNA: TGTGCCAGCAGCCTGGAGACGATTGATAATTCACCCCTCCACTTT.

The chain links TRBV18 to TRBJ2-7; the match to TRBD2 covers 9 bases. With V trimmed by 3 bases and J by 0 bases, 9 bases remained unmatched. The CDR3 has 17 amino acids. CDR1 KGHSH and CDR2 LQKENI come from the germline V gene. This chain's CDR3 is CASSPGLAGTSSYEQYF. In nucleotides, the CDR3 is TGTGCCAGCTCACCGGGGCTAGCGGGGACCAGCTCCTACGAGCAGTACTTC.

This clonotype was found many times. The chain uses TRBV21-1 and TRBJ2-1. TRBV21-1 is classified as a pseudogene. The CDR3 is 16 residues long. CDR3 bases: TGTGCCAGCAGCAAAGAAAGGGTGGGGAACGACAATGAGCAGTTCTTC. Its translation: CASSKERVGNDNEQFF.

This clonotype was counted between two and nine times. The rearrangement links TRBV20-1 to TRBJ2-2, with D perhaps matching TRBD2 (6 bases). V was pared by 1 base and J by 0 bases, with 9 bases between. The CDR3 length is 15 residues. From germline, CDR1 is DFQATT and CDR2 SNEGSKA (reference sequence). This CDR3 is CSARAGTSNTGELFF. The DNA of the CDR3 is TGCAGTGCTAGAGCCGGGACTTCGAACACCGGGGAGCTGTTTTTT.

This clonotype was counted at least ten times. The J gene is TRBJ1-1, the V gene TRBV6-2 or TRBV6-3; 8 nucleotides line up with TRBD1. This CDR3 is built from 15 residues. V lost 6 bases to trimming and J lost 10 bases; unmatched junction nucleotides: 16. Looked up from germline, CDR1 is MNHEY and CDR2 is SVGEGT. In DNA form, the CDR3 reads TGTGCCAGCAGCCACCCTCGGACAGGGATAATGGTAGCTTTCTTT. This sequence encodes CASSHPRTGIMVAFF.

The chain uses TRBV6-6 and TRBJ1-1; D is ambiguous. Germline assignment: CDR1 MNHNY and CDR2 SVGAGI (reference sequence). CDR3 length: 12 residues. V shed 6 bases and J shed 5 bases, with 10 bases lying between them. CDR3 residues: CASRRAETEAFF. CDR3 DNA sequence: TGTGCCAGCAGGCGCGCAGAGACTGAAGCTTTCTTT.

CDR3 protein: CSARDPVSATQYF. The CDR3 DNA reads as TGCAGTGCTAGAGACCCCGTATCGGCGACCCAGTACTTC. This sequence joins TRBV20-1 and TRBJ2-5; D unclear. The germline V gene has CDR1 DFQATT and CDR2 SNEGSKA (reference sequence). This CDR3 has 13 amino acids. Trimming shortened V by 0 bases and J by 7 bases, and 12 bases separated the two germline ends.

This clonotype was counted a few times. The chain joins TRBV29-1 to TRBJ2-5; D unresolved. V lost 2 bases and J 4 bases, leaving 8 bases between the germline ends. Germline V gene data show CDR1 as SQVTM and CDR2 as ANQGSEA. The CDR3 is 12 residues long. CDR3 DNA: TGCAGCGTTGAATTTAGTACAGAGACCCAGTACTTC. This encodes CSVEFSTETQYF.

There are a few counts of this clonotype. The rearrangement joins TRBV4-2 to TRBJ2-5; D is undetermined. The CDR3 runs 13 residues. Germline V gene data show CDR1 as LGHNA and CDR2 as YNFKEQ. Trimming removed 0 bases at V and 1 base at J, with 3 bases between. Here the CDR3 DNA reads TGTGCCAGCAGCCAAGATGCCCAAGAGACCCAGTACTTC. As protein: CASSQDAQETQYF.

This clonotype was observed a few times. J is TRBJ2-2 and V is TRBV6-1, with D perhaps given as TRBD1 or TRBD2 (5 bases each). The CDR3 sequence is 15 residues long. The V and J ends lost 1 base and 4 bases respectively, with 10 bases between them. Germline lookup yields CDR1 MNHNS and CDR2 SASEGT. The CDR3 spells CASSEGDQVTGELFF. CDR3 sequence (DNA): TGTGCCAGCAGTGAAGGGGACCAGGTCACCGGGGAGCTGTTTTTT.

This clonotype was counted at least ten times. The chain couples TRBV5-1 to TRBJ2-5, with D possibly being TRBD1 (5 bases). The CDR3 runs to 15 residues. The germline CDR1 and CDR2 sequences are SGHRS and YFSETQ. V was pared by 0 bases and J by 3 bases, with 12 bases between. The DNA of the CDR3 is TGCGCCAGCAGCTTGGACGGAACCAGGGAAGAGACCCAGTACTTC. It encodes CASSLDGTREETQYF.

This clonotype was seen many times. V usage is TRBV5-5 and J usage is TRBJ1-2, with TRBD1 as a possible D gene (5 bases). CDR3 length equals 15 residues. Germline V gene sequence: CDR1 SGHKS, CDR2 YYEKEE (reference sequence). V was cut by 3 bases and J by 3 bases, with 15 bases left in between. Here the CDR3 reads CASSWGGTRDYGYTF. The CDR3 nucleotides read TGTGCCAGCAGCTGGGGGGGGACCCGTGACTATGGCTACACCTTC.

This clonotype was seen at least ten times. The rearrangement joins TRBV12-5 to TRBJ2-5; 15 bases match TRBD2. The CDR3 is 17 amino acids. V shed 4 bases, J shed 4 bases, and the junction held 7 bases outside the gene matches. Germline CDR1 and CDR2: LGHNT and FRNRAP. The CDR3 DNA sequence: TGTGCTAGTGGTTCCGGACTAGCGGGGGGGGCGGGAGAGACCCAGTACTTC. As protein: CASGSGLAGGAGETQYF.

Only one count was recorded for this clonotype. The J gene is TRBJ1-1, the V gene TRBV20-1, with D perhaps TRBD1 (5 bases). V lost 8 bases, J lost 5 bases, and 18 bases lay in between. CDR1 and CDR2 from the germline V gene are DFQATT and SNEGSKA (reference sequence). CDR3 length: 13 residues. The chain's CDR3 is CSPRGGSGTEAFF. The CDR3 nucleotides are TGCAGTCCCCGCGGGGGTAGCGGGACTGAAGCTTTCTTT.

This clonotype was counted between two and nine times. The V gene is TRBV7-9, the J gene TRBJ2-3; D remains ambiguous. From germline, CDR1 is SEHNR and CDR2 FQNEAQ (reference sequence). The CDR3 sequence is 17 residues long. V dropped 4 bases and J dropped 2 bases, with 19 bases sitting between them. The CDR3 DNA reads TGTGCCAGCAGCTCCAGGACGCTGCTCGGATACACAGATACGCAGTATTTT. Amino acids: CASSSRTLLGYTDTQYF.

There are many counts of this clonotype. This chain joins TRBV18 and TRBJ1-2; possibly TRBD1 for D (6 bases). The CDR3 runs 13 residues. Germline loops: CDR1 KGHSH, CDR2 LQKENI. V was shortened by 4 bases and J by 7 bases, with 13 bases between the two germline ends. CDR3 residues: CASSLGQERGYTF. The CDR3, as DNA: TGTGCCAGCTCACTGGGACAAGAGCGTGGCTACACCTTC.

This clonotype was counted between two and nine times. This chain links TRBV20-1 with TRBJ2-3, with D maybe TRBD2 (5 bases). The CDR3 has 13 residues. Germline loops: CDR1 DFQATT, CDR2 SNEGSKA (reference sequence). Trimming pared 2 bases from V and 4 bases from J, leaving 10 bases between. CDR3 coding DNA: TGCAGTGCTAGATTCCAGGAGGCAGATACGCAGTATTTT. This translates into CSARFQEADTQYF.